Below are 14 T cell receptor beta chains sequenced from a single sample in a study of T cell responses to AZD1222 COVID-19 vaccine. Clones were read by immunoSEQ multiplex PCR, and TCRdb kept only the in-frame ones, dropping some. This repertoire shows under 200,000 clones, approximately 92% found once; its top ten account for 1% to 1.5%. Source: peripheral blood, taken on day 0 of AZD1222 vaccination. The receptors come from an adult in good health.

V usage is TRBV2 and J usage is TRBJ2-1; 10 nucleotides align to TRBD1. Germline-derived CDR1 and CDR2 are SNHLY and FYNNEI. The CDR3 loop spans 14 amino acids. V trimming: 8 bases; J trimming: 9 bases; junction bases outside the gene matches: 10. The CDR3 region is CASLRDRGNGEQFF. CDR3 sequence (DNA): TGTGCCAGCCTCCGGGACAGGGGTAATGGTGAGCAGTTCTTC.

With regard to this clone: Different DNA sequences within this sample yield the same CDR3. The chain has TRBV7-9 and TRBJ2-7; D is uncertain. CDR1 and CDR2 from the germline V gene are SEHNR and FQNEAQ (reference sequence). CDR3 size: 16 residues. The V end was cut by 5 bases, the J end by 2 bases, with 19 bases between. CDR3 nucleotides: TGTGCCAGCAGCCAACCGGACCCGAGGTGGGCCTACGAGCAGTACTTC. Translation gives CASSQPDPRWAYEQYF.

The chain links TRBV24-1 to TRBJ1-1, with D uncertain. Germline CDR1 reads KGHDR; CDR2 reads SFDVKD. V was clipped by 9 bases and J by 8 bases, with 12 bases between them. This CDR3 region has 11 residues. The CDR3 loop is CATSRGQEAFF. Here the CDR3 DNA reads TGTGCCACCTCGCGCGGGCAGGAAGCTTTCTTT.

The V and J genes are TRBV28 and TRBJ2-7; D remains unclear. The CDR3 sequence is 12 residues long. The germline gives CDR1 MDHEN, CDR2 SYDVKM. Trimming cost V 6 bases and J 9 bases, with 15 bases left between them. The CDR3 DNA reads TGTGCCAGCAGCCTTGATGCTATCGGGCAGTACTTC. Protein: CASSLDAIGQYF.

The CDR3: CASSSGGTGTQETQYF. The CDR3, as DNA: TGTGCCAGCTCTTCGGGTGGAACGGGAACCCAAGAGACCCAGTACTTC. The chain couples TRBV5-4 to TRBJ2-5; D possibly corresponds to TRBD2 (5 bases). The CDR3 spans 16 residues. Germline V gene lookup returns CDR1 SGHNT and CDR2 YYREEE (reference sequence). Trimming took off 7 bases at V and 1 base at J, with 20 bases between the two ends.

The chain employs TRBV12-3 or TRBV12-4 and TRBJ1-1; the D is unclear. This CDR3 is built from 12 residues. Trimming cost V 5 bases and J 6 bases, with 10 bases left between them. CDR3 sequence reads: CASSLHRSEAFF. CDR3 nucleotides: TGTGCCAGCAGTCTTCACCGGTCTGAAGCTTTCTTT.

This clone showed up just a few times. The chain joins TRBV7-8 to TRBJ2-5, with 10 bases lining up with TRBD2. V lost 5 bases to trimming and J lost 2 bases; unmatched junction nucleotides: 5. This CDR3 has 15 amino acids. CDR1 and CDR2 (germline): SGHVS, FQNEAQ. The CDR3 here is CASSDSGGVQETQYF. For the CDR3, the DNA is TGTGCCAGCAGCGACAGCGGGGGGGTACAAGAGACCCAGTACTTC.

The J gene is TRBJ1-2, the V gene TRBV2; D is unresolved. Germline values: CDR1 SNHLY, CDR2 FYNNEI. This CDR3 contains 15 residues. V was shortened by 10 bases and J by 5 bases, with 23 bases between the two germline ends. CDR3 in DNA: TGTGCCAACCCTCATGGAAAGGACTTCTTGTATGGCTACACCTTC. As protein: CANPHGKDFLYGYTF.

V gene TRBV5-1 combines with J gene TRBJ1-1; weak D call: TRBD1 (6 bases). Germline CDR1 reads SGHRS; CDR2 reads YFSETQ. Trimming took 4 bases from V and 5 from J, leaving 18 bases between them. The CDR3 totals 15 residues. For the CDR3, the DNA is TGCGCCAGCAGCCCCGGACAGTTAGGGTGGACTGAAGCTTTCTTT. It is translated as CASSPGQLGWTEAFF. The variable domain in full, completed from reference TRBV5-1 and TRBJ1-1, reads KAGVTQTPRYLIKTRGQQVTLSCSPISGHRSVSWYQQTPGQGLQFLFEYFSETQRNKGNFPGRFSGRQFSNSRSEMNVSTLELGDSALYLCASSPGQLGWTEAFFGQGTRLTVV.

This clone has only one observation. The chain combines TRBV4-2 with TRBJ1-5; unclear D gene. Per germline, CDR1 LGHNA and CDR2 YNFKEQ. The V end was cut by 4 bases, the J end by 5 bases, with 9 bases between. CDR3 length: 13 amino acids. CDR3 coding DNA: TGTGCCAGCAGCCCGTCTCGGGATCAGCCCCAGCATTTT. This encodes CASSPSRDQPQHF.

This rearrangement joins TRBV19 to TRBJ2-1, with D perhaps matching TRBD2 (7 bases). V was pared by 5 bases and J by 2 bases, with 10 bases between. CDR1 is LNHDA, CDR2 SQIVND, per germline (reference sequence). The CDR3 length is 14 residues. The CDR3 loop reads CASSGGGAYNEQFF. The DNA for the CDR3 is TGTGCCAGTAGTGGAGGGGGGGCCTACAATGAGCAGTTCTTC.

This sequence joins TRBV4-2 and TRBJ1-2, with TRBD1 as a possible D gene (6 bases). With 4 bases removed from V and 3 bases from J, the gap between germline ends came to 12 bases. The CDR3 is made up of 14 amino acids. Germline CDR1 LGHNA, CDR2 YNFKEQ. The CDR3 spells CASSPLQGDYGYTF. The CDR3 nucleotides are TGTGCCAGCAGCCCCCTACAGGGAGACTATGGCTACACCTTC.

The rearrangement links TRBV14 to TRBJ1-3, with 9 bases fitting TRBD1. CDR3 length: 16 residues. Germline V gives CDR1 SGHDN, CDR2 FVKESK. J was trimmed by 0 bases and V by 4 bases; bases with no gene match: 4. As DNA, the CDR3 is TGTGCCAGCAGCCTCGGGACAGGGTACTCTGGAAACACCATATATTTT. Protein: CASSLGTGYSGNTIYF.

The V and J genes are TRBV9 and TRBJ1-3; D is perhaps TRBD1 (5 bases). The V gene lost 5 bases and the J gene lost 0 bases, with 9 bases spanning the gap. Germline CDR1 reads SGDLS; CDR2 reads YYNGEE. The CDR3 runs to 14 residues. The CDR3 nucleotides read TGTGCCAGCAGTCGGGACGCCTCTGGAAACACCATATATTTT. Its protein product is CASSRDASGNTIYF. Together with reference TRBV9 and TRBJ1-3, the CDR3 gives the full variable domain: DSGVTQTPKHLITATGQRVTLRCSPRSGDLSVYWYQQSLDQGLQFLIQYYNGEERAKGNILERFSAQQFPDLHSELNLSSLELGDSALYFCASSRDASGNTIYFGEGSWLTVV.